This TCR beta chain was captured by sequencing in a study of cytotoxic CD8 clonotypes in ibrutinib-treated CLL. In the study overall: Outcomes included around 24 partial and 2 complete responses; after median about 68 months, 14 stayed remitted and 12 progressed. Study-level findings and limits: Treatment saw public clonotypes, which were uncommon, either contract or stay stable. Clonality (at baseline) was higher than in age-matched healthy donors and tracked circulating CD8+ T-cell counts.

Repertoires were generated with immunoSEQ multiplex PCR, while TCRdb's copy carries only in-frame clones and drops some. The data hold just over 65,000 clones, with 68% observed a single time. A note on this clone: Its antigen is not known.

Source: PBMCs, taken after 12 months of ibrutinib treatment. This TCR was sampled from a human donor with chronic lymphocytic leukemia.

The CDR3 region is CASSQPQGPATGELFF. Here the CDR3 DNA reads TGTGCCAGCAGCCAACCACAGGGACCGGCCACCGGGGAGCTGTTTTTT. The genes are TRBV7-2 and TRBJ2-2, with a possible D match to TRBD1 (6 bases). Germline V gives CDR1 SGHTA, CDR2 FQGNSA. This CDR3 spans 16 amino acids. V shed 5 bases and J shed 4 bases, with 17 bases lying between them.